The 17 T cell receptor beta chains below were found in one sample sequenced in a study of blood T cell repertoires in COVID-19 (dated by TCRdb to 2020 to 2021). Receptor amplification or capture employed the immunoSEQ multiplex PCR assay. In its TCRdb copy, this immuneACCESS table keeps in-frame sequences only and misses some clones. Where compared with another copy, unresolved V genes explain less than half of these, and the others have no known cause. The table for this sample lists over 50,000 clones; approximately 88% of them were counted only once. The top ten constitute about 16% of the sample. Sequenced input: peripheral blood. These receptors were obtained from a man between 60 and 75 years old with COVID-19, enrolled during active disease.

This chain connects TRBV5-1 to TRBJ1-4, with TRBD1 matching 7 bases. The germline V gene encodes CDR1 SGHRS and CDR2 YFSETQ. Trimming took 6 bases from V and 3 from J; bases not matched to a gene: 5. This CDR3 comprises 14 residues. The CDR3 DNA is TGCGCCAGCACGACCGGGACAGCTAATGAAAAACTGTTTTTT. It translates to CASTTGTANEKLFF.

The chain is built from TRBV2 and TRBJ1-3; perhaps TRBD1 as D (6 bases). V lost 9 bases and J 0 bases, leaving 21 bases between the germline ends. This CDR3 comprises 17 residues. CDR1 and CDR2 (germline): SNHLY, FYNNEI. CDR3 region: CARGGGPTPFSGNTIYF. Written as DNA, the CDR3 is TGTGCCAGAGGGGGAGGGCCCACACCCTTCTCTGGAAACACCATATATTTT.

This chain connects TRBV24-1 to TRBJ2-2, with D possibly matching TRBD1 (8 bases). CDR1 KGHDR and CDR2 SFDVKD come from the germline V gene. This CDR3 is 15 amino acids long. Trimming shortened V by 7 bases and J by 3 bases, and 14 bases separated the two germline ends. As DNA, the CDR3 is TGTGCCACCAGGAAAACAGGGGGGGACACCGGGGAGCTGTTTTTT. Translated: CATRKTGGDTGELFF.

This chain connects TRBV12-2 to TRBJ2-3; the D call of TRBD2 is as the table states it, not checked on the DNA. TRBV12-2 counts as a pseudogene. This CDR3 spans 18 amino acids. DNA for the CDR3: TGTGCAAGTCGCCCGACTAGCCGGCATAACAACAACACAGATACGCAGTATTTT. It specifies CASRPTSRHNNNTDTQYF.

This chain uses TRBV21-1 with TRBJ2-1; the table's D gene call, TRBD2, was not cross checked with the DNA. TRBV21-1 counts as a pseudogene. CDR3 length equals 20 residues. CDR3 protein: CASSIPRLGGGRSSYNEQFF. The CDR3 DNA is TGTGCCAGCAGCATACCCCGTTTGGGGGGAGGACGGAGCTCCTACAATGAGCAGTTCTTC.

The chain is built from TRBV2 and TRBJ2-7; the D gene is possibly TRBD1 (5 bases). The CDR3 is 14 amino acids. V lost 3 bases to trimming and J lost 2 bases, with 11 bases between them. CDR1 and CDR2 (germline): SNHLY, FYNNEI. The CDR3 here is CASSDLRAAYEQYF. For the CDR3, the DNA is TGTGCCAGCAGTGACCTCAGGGCGGCCTACGAGCAGTACTTC.

The gene calls are TRBV11-3 and TRBJ2-5; TRBD2 aligns across 9 bases. CDR3 length: 15 residues. V trimming: 4 bases; J trimming: 5 bases; junction bases outside the gene matches: 8. Germline V gene data show CDR1 as SGHNT and CDR2 as YENEEA. The DNA of the CDR3 is TGTGCCAGCAGCTCGCATAGCGGGAGCGGGGAGACCCAGTACTTC. Translated: CASSSHSGSGETQYF. Together with reference TRBV11-3 and TRBJ2-5, the CDR3 gives the full variable domain: EAGVVQSPRYKIIEKKQPVAFWCNPISGHNTLYWYLQNLGQGPELLIRYENEEAVDDSQLPKDRFSAERLKGVDSTLKIQPAELGDSAVYLCASSSHSGSGETQYFGPGTRLLVL.

This chain uses TRBV2 with TRBJ1-5; D is perhaps TRBD1 (5 bases). This CDR3 region has 16 residues. Germline CDR1 reads SNHLY; CDR2 reads FYNNEI. The V end was cut by 2 bases, the J end by 2 bases, with 13 bases between. CDR3 coding DNA: TGTGCCAGCAGTGAACCCACCGGGGGTGGCAATCAGCCCCAGCATTTT. It yields the protein CASSEPTGGGNQPQHF.

The chain links TRBV2 to TRBJ2-3, with D tentatively TRBD2 (6 bases). Germline CDR1 is SNHLY and CDR2 is FYNNEI. The CDR3 has 12 residues. V was pared by 6 bases and J by 8 bases, with 12 bases between. As DNA, the CDR3 is TGTGCCAGCAGGATCAGGGAGGTTACGCAGTATTTT. Its translation is CASRIREVTQYF.

This chain links TRBV2 with TRBJ2-7, with D unclear. V was pared by 4 bases and J by 7 bases, with 17 bases between. From germline, CDR1 is SNHLY and CDR2 FYNNEI. This CDR3 comprises 14 residues. For the CDR3, the DNA is TGTGCCAGCAGTGTAAGACTCCTTACGCGAGAGCAGTACTTC. The encoded protein is CASSVRLLTREQYF.

This clone was recorded only once. V usage is TRBV14 and J usage is TRBJ1-3; D not certain. V lost 0 bases, J lost 0 bases, and 9 bases lay in between. Germline V gene sequence: CDR1 SGHDN, CDR2 FVKESK. CDR3 length equals 16 residues. The CDR3 region is CASSQDTASSGNTIYF. In DNA form, the CDR3 reads TGTGCCAGCAGCCAAGATACCGCGAGCTCTGGAAACACCATATATTTT.

The CDR3 region is CASSIGQGYNSPLHF. Written as DNA, the CDR3 is TGTGCCAGTAGCATCGGACAGGGGTATAATTCACCCCTCCACTTT. The genes are TRBV19 and TRBJ1-6, with 9 bases that match TRBD1. Germline V gene sequence: CDR1 LNHDA, CDR2 SQIVND (reference sequence). There are 15 residues in the CDR3. After removal of 6 bases from V and 4 bases from J, the junction contained 4 bases not matched to a gene.

This chain uses TRBV3-1 (or the pseudogene TRBV3-2) with TRBJ2-3, with 8 bases that match TRBD2. Germline-derived CDR1 and CDR2 are LGHDT and YNNKEL (reference sequence). This CDR3 comprises 18 residues. V was pared by 1 base and J by 4 bases, with 13 bases of the junction left unmatched. The CDR3 is CASSQGDLIGRASDTQYF. The CDR3 DNA is TGTGCCAGCAGCCAAGGGGACCTTATCGGGAGGGCTTCAGATACGCAGTATTTT.

The gene calls are TRBV7-9 and TRBJ1-5, with D unclear. The V and J ends lost 0 bases and 8 bases respectively, with 5 bases between them. Germline-derived CDR1 and CDR2 are SEHNR and FQNEAQ (reference sequence). The length of the CDR3 is 12 residues. CDR3 region: CASSLAVEPQHF. For the CDR3, the DNA is TGTGCCAGCAGCTTAGCGGTAGAGCCCCAGCATTTT.

This sequence joins TRBV29-1 and TRBJ2-7; no clear D. V was trimmed by 7 bases and J by 2 bases, leaving 18 bases between them. CDR1 and CDR2 (germline): SQVTM, ANQGSEA. The CDR3 has 14 amino acids. The CDR3 spells CSAKVTPSTYEQYF. The DNA for the CDR3 is TGCAGCGCCAAAGTGACACCCTCCACCTACGAGCAGTACTTC.

V and J are TRBV9 and TRBJ1-6; D remains unclear. This CDR3 is 15 amino acids long. Trimming stripped 3 bases from V and 6 bases from J, with 13 bases between. Germline CDR1 reads SGDLS; CDR2 reads YYNGEE. CDR3 region: CASSEGVSSNSPLHF. The DNA of the CDR3 is TGTGCCAGCAGCGAAGGAGTCAGCTCTAATTCACCCCTCCACTTT.

The rearrangement uses TRBV18 and TRBJ1-2; D is uncertain. With 3 bases removed from V and 0 bases from J, the gap between germline ends came to 8 bases. Germline-derived CDR1 and CDR2 are KGHSH and LQKENI. This CDR3 comprises 14 residues. The CDR3 loop is CASSPGIANYGYTF. In nucleotides, the CDR3 is TGTGCCAGCTCACCCGGGATAGCTAACTATGGCTACACCTTC.